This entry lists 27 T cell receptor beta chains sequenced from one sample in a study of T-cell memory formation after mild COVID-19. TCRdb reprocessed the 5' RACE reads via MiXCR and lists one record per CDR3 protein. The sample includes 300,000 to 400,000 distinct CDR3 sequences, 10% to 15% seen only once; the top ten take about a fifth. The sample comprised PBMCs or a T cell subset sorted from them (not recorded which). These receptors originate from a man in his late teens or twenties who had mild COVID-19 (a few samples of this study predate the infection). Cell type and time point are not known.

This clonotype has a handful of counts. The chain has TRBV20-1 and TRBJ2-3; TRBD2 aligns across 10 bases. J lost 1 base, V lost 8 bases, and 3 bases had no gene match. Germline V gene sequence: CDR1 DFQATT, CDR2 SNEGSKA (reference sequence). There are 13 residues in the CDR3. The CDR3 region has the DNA TGCAGTATGGGGACTAGCGGCACAGATACGCAGTATTTT. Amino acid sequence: CSMGTSGTDTQYF.

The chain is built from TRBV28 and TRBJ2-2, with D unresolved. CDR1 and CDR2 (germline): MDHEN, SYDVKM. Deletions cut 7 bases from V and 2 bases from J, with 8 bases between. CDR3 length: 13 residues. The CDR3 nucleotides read TGTGCCAGCAAACAGCTCAACACCGGGGAGCTGTTTTTT. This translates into CASKQLNTGELFF.

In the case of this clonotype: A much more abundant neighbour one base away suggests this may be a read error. CDR3 nucleotides: TGTGCCAGCAGCCAAGATGGAAATACGCAGTATTTT. It encodes CASSQDGNTQYF. The rearrangement links TRBV4-2 to TRBJ2-3; D gene unclear. The germline CDR1 and CDR2 sequences are LGHNA and YNFKEQ. The CDR3 length is 12 residues. V lost 0 bases to trimming and J lost 7 bases, with 5 bases between them.

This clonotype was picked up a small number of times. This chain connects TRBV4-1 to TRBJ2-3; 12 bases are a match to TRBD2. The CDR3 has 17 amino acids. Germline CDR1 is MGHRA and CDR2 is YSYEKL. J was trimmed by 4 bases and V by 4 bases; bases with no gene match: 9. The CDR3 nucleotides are TGCGCCAGCAGCCCCTTCCCTAGCGGGGGGGCCCCAGATACGCAGTATTTT. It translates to CASSPFPSGGAPDTQYF.

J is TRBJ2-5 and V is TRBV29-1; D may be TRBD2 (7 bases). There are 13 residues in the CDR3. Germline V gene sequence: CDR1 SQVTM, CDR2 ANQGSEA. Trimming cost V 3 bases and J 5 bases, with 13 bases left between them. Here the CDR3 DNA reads TGCAGCGTTGACGGGGGGCGGTCGGAGACCCAGTACTTC. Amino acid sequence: CSVDGGRSETQYF. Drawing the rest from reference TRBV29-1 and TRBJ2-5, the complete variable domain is SAVISQKPSRDICQRGTSLTIQCQVDSQVTMMFWYRQQPGQSLTLIATANQGSEATYESGFVIDKFPISRPNLTFSTLTVSNMSPEDSSIYLCSVDGGRSETQYFGPGTRLLVL.

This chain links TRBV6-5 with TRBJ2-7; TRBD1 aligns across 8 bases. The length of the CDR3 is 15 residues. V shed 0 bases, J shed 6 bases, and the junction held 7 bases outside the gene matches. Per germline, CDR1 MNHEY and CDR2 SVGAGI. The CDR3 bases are TGTGCCAGCAGTTACTCGCCTACAGGGGGTGTCGAGCAGTACTTC. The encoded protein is CASSYSPTGGVEQYF.

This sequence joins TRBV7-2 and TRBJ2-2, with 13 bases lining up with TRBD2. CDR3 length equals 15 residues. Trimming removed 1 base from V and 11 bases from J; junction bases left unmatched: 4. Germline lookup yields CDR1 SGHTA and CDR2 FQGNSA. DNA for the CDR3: TGTGCCAGCAGCTTAGGGGGACTAGCGGGGCTCGAGCTGTTTTTT. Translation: CASSLGGLAGLELFF.

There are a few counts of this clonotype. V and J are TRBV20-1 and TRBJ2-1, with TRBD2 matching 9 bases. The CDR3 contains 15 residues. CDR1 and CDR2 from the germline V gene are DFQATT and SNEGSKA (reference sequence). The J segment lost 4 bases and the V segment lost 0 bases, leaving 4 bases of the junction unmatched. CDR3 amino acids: CSARDRSGGYNEQFF. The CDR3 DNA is TGCAGTGCTAGAGATCGTAGCGGGGGTTACAATGAGCAGTTCTTC.

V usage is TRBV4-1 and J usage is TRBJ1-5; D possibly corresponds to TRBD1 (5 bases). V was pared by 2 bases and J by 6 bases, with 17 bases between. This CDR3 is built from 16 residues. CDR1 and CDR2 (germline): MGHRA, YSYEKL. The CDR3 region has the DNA TGCGCCAGCAGCCAACCGCCCGGGGGAGGCGGTCAGCCCCAGCATTTT. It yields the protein CASSQPPGGGGQPQHF.

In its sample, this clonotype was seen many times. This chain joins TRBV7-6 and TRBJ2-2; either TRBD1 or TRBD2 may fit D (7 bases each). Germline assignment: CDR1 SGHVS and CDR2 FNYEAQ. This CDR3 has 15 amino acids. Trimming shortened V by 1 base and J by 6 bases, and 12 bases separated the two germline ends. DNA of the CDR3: TGTGCCAGCAGCTTAGTAGCAGGGGGGGCCGGGGAGCTGTTTTTT. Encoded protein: CASSLVAGGAGELFF.

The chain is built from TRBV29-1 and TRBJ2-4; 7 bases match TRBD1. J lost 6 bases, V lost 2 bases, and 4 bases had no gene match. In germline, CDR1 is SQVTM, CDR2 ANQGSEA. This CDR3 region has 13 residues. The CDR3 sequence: CSVEPRGTNIQYF. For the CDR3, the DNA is TGCAGCGTTGAACCCAGGGGGACAAACATTCAGTACTTC.

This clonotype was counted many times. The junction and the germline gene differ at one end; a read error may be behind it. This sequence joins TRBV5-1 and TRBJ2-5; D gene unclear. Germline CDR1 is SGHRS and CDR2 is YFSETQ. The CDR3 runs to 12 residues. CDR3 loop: CASSLEAETQYF. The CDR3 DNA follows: TGTGCCAGCAGCTTAGAGGCGGAGACCCAGTACTTC.

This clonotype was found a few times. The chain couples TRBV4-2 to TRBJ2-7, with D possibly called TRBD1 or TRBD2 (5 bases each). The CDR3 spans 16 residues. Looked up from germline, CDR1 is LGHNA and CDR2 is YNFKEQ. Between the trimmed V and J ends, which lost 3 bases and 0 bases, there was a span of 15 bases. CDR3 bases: TGTGCCAGCAGCCACCTGGTGGGGGAAGTCTCCTACGAGCAGTACTTC. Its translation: CASSHLVGEVSYEQYF.

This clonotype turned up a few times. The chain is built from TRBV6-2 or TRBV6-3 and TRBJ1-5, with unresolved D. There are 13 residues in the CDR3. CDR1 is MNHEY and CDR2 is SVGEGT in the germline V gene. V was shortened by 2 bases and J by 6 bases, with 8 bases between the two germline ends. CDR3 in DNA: TGTGCCAGCAGTTACAACTGGGGTCAGCCCCAGCATTTT. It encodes CASSYNWGQPQHF.

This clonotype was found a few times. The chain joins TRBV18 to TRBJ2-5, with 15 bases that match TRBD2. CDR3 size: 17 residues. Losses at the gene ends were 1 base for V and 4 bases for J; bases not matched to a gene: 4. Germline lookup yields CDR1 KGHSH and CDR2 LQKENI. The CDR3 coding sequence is TGTGCCAGCTCACCACGCGGACTAGCGGGGGGGCGAGAGACCCAGTACTTC. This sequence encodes CASSPRGLAGGRETQYF.

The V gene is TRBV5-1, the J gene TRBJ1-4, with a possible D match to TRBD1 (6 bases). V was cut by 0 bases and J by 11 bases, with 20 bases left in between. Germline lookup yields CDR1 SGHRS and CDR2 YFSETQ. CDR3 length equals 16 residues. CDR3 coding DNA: TGCGCCAGCAGCTTGGCAGGGCCCTCGGCAGGGGCCAAACTGTTTTTT. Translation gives CASSLAGPSAGAKLFF.

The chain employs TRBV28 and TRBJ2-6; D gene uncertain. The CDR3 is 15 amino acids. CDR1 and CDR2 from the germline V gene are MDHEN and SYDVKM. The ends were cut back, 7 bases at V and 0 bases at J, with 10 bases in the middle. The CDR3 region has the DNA TGTGCCAGCACCGCCCCCCTCTCTGGGGCCAACGTCCTGACTTTC. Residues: CASTAPLSGANVLTF.

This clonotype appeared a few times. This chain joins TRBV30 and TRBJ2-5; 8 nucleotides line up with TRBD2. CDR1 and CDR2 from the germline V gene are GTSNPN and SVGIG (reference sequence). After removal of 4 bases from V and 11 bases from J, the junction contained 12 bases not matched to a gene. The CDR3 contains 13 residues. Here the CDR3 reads CAWTLGAGVSQYF. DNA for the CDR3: TGTGCCTGGACGCTAGGAGCGGGGGTTTCTCAGTACTTC. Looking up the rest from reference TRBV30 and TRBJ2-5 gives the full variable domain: SQTIHQWPATLVQPVGSPLSLECTVEGTSNPNLYWYRQAAGRGLQLLFYSVGIGQISSEVPQNLSASRPQDRQFILSSKKLLLSDSGFYLCAWTLGAGVSQYFGPGTRLLVL.

The CDR3 nucleotides are TGTGCCAGCAGCTTGTTTGCTAGCGGGGGCACAGATACGCAGTATTTT. This translates into CASSLFASGGTDTQYF. The rearrangement links TRBV7-3 to TRBJ2-3, with TRBD2 identical over 9 bases. CDR1 SGHTA and CDR2 FQGTGA come from the germline V gene. The CDR3 is 16 residues long. With V trimmed by 3 bases and J by 1 base, 5 bases remained unmatched.

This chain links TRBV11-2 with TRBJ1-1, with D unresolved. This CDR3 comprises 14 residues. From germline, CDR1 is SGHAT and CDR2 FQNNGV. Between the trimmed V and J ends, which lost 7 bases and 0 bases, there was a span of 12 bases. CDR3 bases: TGTGCCAGCATATCTGTACTTATGAACACTGAAGCTTTCTTT. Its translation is CASISVLMNTEAFF.

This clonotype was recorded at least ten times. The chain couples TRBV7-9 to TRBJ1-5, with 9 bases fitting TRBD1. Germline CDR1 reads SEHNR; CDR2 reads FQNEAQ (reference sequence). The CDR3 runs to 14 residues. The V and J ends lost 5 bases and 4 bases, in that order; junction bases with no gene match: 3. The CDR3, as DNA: TGTGCCAGCAGCCAGACAGGGGGGAATCAGCCCCAGCATTTT. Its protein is CASSQTGGNQPQHF.

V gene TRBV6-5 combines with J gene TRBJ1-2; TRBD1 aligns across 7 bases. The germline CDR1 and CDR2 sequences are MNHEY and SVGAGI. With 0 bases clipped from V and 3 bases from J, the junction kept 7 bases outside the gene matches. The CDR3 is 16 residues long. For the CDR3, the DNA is TGTGCCAGCAGTTACTCCCCACAGGGGATAGACTATGGCTACACCTTC. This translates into CASSYSPQGIDYGYTF.

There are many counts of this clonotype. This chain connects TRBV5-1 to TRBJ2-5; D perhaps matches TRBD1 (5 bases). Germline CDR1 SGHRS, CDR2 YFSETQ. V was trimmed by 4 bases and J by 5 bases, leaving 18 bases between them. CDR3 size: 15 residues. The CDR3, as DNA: TGCGCCAGCAGCGCAGGGTGGGGTAATCAGGAGACCCAGTACTTC. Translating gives CASSAGWGNQETQYF.

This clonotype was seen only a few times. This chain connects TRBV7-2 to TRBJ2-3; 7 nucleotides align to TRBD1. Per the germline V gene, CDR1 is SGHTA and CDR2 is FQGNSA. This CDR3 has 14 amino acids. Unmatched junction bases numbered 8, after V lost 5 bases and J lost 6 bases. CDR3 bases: TGTGCCAGCAGCACAGGGGCGCTGTTGGATACGCAGTATTTT. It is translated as CASSTGALLDTQYF.

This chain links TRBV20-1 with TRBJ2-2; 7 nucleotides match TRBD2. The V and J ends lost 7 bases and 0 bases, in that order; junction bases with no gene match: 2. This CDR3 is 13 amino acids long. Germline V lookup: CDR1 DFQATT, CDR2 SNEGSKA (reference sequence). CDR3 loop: CSGAGANTGELFF. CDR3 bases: TGCAGTGGCGCGGGGGCGAACACCGGGGAGCTGTTTTTT.

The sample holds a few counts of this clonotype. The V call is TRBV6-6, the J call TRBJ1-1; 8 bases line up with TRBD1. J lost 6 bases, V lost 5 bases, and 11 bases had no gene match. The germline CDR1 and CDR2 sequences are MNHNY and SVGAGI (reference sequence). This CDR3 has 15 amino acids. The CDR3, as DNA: TGTGCCAGCAGTGCCCCCGACCGGACAGGGCCTGAAGCTTTCTTT. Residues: CASSAPDRTGPEAFF.

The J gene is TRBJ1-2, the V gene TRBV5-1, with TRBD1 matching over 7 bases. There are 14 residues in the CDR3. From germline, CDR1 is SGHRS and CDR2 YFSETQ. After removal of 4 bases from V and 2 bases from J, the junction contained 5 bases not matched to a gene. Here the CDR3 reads CASSQGQPNYGYTF. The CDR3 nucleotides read TGCGCCAGCAGCCAGGGACAGCCAAACTATGGCTACACCTTC.